Listed below are T cell receptor beta chains from one sample, sequenced in a study of chemoradiotherapy in HPV16-positive cancers. The protocol was immunoSEQ multiplex PCR, while the TCRdb copy is restricted to in-frame clones and leaves out a portion. The repertoire has around 6,000 clones, approximately 90% of them found once; the top ten carry 7% to 9%. The material sequenced was tumor tissue, taken from a patient who underwent chemoradiotherapy. These receptors all come from a human donor with HPV-associated anogenital cancer. Both conserved end residues are part of each CDR3. Each record gives: V gene, D gene, J gene, clone size, CDR3 length, CDR3 protein, CDR3 DNA. D genes are given only for firm matches. Clone size is shown for a subset of rows, as once, few, many or a class of expanded clone.

v_gene: TRBV19
d_gene: .
j_gene: TRBJ1-2
abundance: .
len: 18
CDR3aa: CASSIDSAGGAENYGYTF
CDR3nt: TGTGCCAGTAGTATAGATTCCGCCGGAGGGGCCGAAAACTATGGCTACACCTTC

v_gene: TRBV7-2
d_gene: .
j_gene: TRBJ2-3
abundance: .
len: 15
CDR3aa: CASSLGGGYTDTQYF
CDR3nt: TGTGCCAGCAGCTTAGGGGGCGGGTACACAGATACGCAGTATTTT

v_gene: TRBV7-3
d_gene: .
j_gene: TRBJ1-1
abundance: .
len: 15
CDR3aa: CASSLSQVSNTEAFF
CDR3nt: TGTGCCAGCAGCTTATCGCAGGTATCGAACACTGAAGCTTTCTTT

v_gene: TRBV14
d_gene: .
j_gene: TRBJ2-1
abundance: .
len: 15
CDR3aa: CASSQGSRTVLEQFF
CDR3nt: TGTGCCAGCAGCCAAGGATCAAGGACGGTACTTGAGCAGTTCTTC

v_gene: TRBV19
d_gene: TRBD2
j_gene: TRBJ2-7
abundance: few
len: 16
CDR3aa: CASSETSGRSSYEQYF
CDR3nt: TGTGCCAGTAGTGAGACTAGCGGGAGAAGCTCCTACGAGCAGTACTTC

v_gene: TRBV6-1
d_gene: .
j_gene: TRBJ1-5
abundance: .
len: 16
CDR3aa: CASSESVGPYNQPQHF
CDR3nt: TGTGCCAGCAGTGAGTCGGTGGGGCCATACAATCAGCCCCAGCATTTT

v_gene: TRBV11-2
d_gene: .
j_gene: TRBJ2-6
abundance: .
len: 16
CDR3aa: CASSPLGGVGANVLTF
CDR3nt: TGTGCCAGCAGCCCCCTAGGGGGGGTAGGGGCCAACGTCCTGACTTTC

v_gene: TRBV7-9
d_gene: .
j_gene: TRBJ2-1
abundance: .
len: 14
CDR3aa: CASSLERPRDEQFF
CDR3nt: TGTGCCAGCAGCTTAGAGCGGCCCAGGGATGAGCAGTTCTTC

v_gene: TRBV6-5
d_gene: TRBD1
j_gene: TRBJ1-2
abundance: .
len: 13
CDR3aa: CASSGTGGYGYTF
CDR3nt: TGTGCCAGCAGTGGGACAGGGGGATATGGCTACACCTTC

v_gene: TRBV6-4
d_gene: .
j_gene: TRBJ1-1
abundance: .
len: 14
CDR3aa: CASSDSGENTEAFF
CDR3nt: TGTGCCAGCAGTGACTCCGGGGAGAACACTGAAGCTTTCTTT

v_gene: TRBV6-5
d_gene: .
j_gene: TRBJ1-5
abundance: once
len: 15
CDR3aa: CASSLTGGFNQPQHF
CDR3nt: TGTGCCAGCAGTCTTACTGGGGGTTTTAATCAGCCCCAGCATTTT

v_gene: TRBV25-1
d_gene: .
j_gene: TRBJ2-4
abundance: .
len: 11
CDR3aa: CASSEFDYQYF
CDR3nt: TGTGCCAGCAGTGAGTTCGACTATCAGTACTTC

v_gene: TRBV19
d_gene: TRBD1
j_gene: TRBJ1-5
abundance: few
len: 17
CDR3aa: CASSLGTGEYSNQPQHF
CDR3nt: TGTGCCAGTAGTTTAGGGACAGGCGAATATAGCAATCAGCCCCAGCATTTT

v_gene: TRBV13
d_gene: .
j_gene: TRBJ2-3
abundance: .
len: 14
CDR3aa: CASSLPRTTDTQYF
CDR3nt: TGTGCCAGCAGCCTCCCGCGGACCACAGATACGCAGTATTTT

v_gene: TRBV7-2
d_gene: .
j_gene: TRBJ2-5
abundance: .
len: 15
CDR3aa: CASSARTTYKETQYF
CDR3nt: TGTGCCAGCAGCGCCCGGACTACTTATAAAGAGACCCAGTACTTC

v_gene: TRBV18
d_gene: TRBD2
j_gene: TRBJ2-1
abundance: .
len: 16
CDR3aa: CASSPFGVAGDNEQFF
CDR3nt: TGTGCCAGCTCACCCTTCGGGGTAGCGGGAGACAATGAGCAGTTCTTC

v_gene: TRBV7-7
d_gene: .
j_gene: TRBJ2-5
abundance: .
len: 13
CDR3aa: CASRKDGQETQYF
CDR3nt: TGTGCTAGCAGAAAGGACGGGCAAGAGACCCAGTACTTC

v_gene: TRBV2
d_gene: .
j_gene: TRBJ1-1
abundance: .
len: 14
CDR3aa: CASSEEFLNTEAFF
CDR3nt: TGTGCCAGCAGTGAGGAGTTTCTGAACACTGAAGCTTTCTTT

v_gene: TRBV19
d_gene: .
j_gene: TRBJ2-5
abundance: few
len: 13
CDR3aa: CASSPGQLGTQYF
CDR3nt: TGTGCCAGTAGTCCAGGACAACTAGGGACCCAGTACTTC

v_gene: TRBV6-1
d_gene: .
j_gene: TRBJ2-3
abundance: .
len: 13
CDR3aa: CASSEHTQTTQYF
CDR3nt: TGTGCCAGCAGTGAACATACACAGACGACGCAGTATTTT

v_gene: TRBV4-1
d_gene: TRBD1
j_gene: TRBJ2-5
abundance: .
len: 17
CDR3aa: CASSQEFLGRGRETQYF
CDR3nt: TGCGCCAGCAGCCAAGAGTTCTTAGGCAGGGGGCGTGAGACCCAGTACTTC

v_gene: TRBV6-6
d_gene: TRBD2
j_gene: TRBJ2-1
abundance: .
len: 15
CDR3aa: CASSLPSGRGNEQFF
CDR3nt: TGTGCCAGCAGCTTGCCTAGCGGGAGGGGTAATGAGCAGTTCTTC

v_gene: TRBV5-1
d_gene: .
j_gene: TRBJ2-3
abundance: few
len: 15
CDR3aa: CASSFSGRSTDTQYF
CDR3nt: TGCGCCAGCAGCTTTTCCGGGAGAAGTACAGATACGCAGTATTTT

v_gene: TRBV5-5
d_gene: .
j_gene: TRBJ1-2
abundance: .
len: 13
CDR3aa: CASSLTYQRGYTF
CDR3nt: TGTGCCAGCAGCCTGACCTATCAGAGGGGCTACACCTTC

v_gene: TRBV30
d_gene: TRBD1
j_gene: TRBJ1-5
abundance: .
len: 13
CDR3aa: CAWNRGPEQPQHF
CDR3nt: TGTGCCTGGAACAGGGGGCCGGAGCAGCCCCAGCATTTT

v_gene: TRBV11-2
d_gene: TRBD2
j_gene: TRBJ2-1
abundance: .
len: 16
CDR3aa: CAPDLAGKFRGNEQFF
CDR3nt: TGTGCCCCTGATCTAGCGGGAAAGTTTAGGGGGAATGAGCAGTTCTTC

v_gene: TRBV10-2
d_gene: TRBD1
j_gene: TRBJ1-3
abundance: .
len: 17
CDR3aa: CASSGAGTDFSGNTIYF
CDR3nt: TGCGCCAGCAGTGGGGCCGGGACAGACTTTTCTGGAAACACCATATATTTT

v_gene: TRBV5-1
d_gene: TRBD2
j_gene: TRBJ2-1
abundance: .
len: 15
CDR3aa: CASSLILAGHNEQFF
CDR3nt: TGCGCCAGCAGCTTGATACTAGCGGGACACAATGAGCAGTTCTTC

v_gene: TRBV7-8
d_gene: .
j_gene: TRBJ2-1
abundance: once
len: 15
CDR3aa: CASSINWVGLKEQFF
CDR3nt: TGTGCCAGCAGCATAAACTGGGTGGGCCTGAAAGAGCAGTTCTTC

v_gene: TRBV7-9
d_gene: .
j_gene: TRBJ2-3
abundance: few
len: 16
CDR3aa: CASSFFLVVPIDTQYF
CDR3nt: TGTGCCAGCAGCTTCTTTTTGGTAGTACCGATAGATACGCAGTATTTT

v_gene: TRBV7-3
d_gene: .
j_gene: TRBJ2-5
abundance: .
len: 13
CDR3aa: CASSFYRQGAQYF
CDR3nt: TGTGCCAGCAGCTTCTACAGACAAGGGGCCCAGTACTTC

v_gene: TRBV27
d_gene: TRBD1
j_gene: TRBJ1-5
abundance: once
len: 17
CDR3aa: CASSRTGPSYSNQPQHF
CDR3nt: TGTGCCAGCAGTCGGACAGGGCCGTCCTATAGCAATCAGCCCCAGCATTTT

v_gene: TRBV9
d_gene: .
j_gene: TRBJ1-1
abundance: .
len: 12
CDR3aa: CASSGGGTEAFF
CDR3nt: TGTGCCAGCAGCGGGGGGGGGACTGAAGCTTTCTTT

v_gene: TRBV30
d_gene: .
j_gene: TRBJ2-5
abundance: .
len: 14
CDR3aa: CAWTRTGSQETQYF
CDR3nt: TGTGCCTGGACCCGAACTGGCTCACAAGAGACCCAGTACTTC

v_gene: TRBV6-6
d_gene: .
j_gene: TRBJ2-7
abundance: .
len: 13
CDR3aa: CASSYSLNYEQYF
CDR3nt: TGTGCCAGCAGTTACTCTCTGAACTACGAGCAGTACTTC